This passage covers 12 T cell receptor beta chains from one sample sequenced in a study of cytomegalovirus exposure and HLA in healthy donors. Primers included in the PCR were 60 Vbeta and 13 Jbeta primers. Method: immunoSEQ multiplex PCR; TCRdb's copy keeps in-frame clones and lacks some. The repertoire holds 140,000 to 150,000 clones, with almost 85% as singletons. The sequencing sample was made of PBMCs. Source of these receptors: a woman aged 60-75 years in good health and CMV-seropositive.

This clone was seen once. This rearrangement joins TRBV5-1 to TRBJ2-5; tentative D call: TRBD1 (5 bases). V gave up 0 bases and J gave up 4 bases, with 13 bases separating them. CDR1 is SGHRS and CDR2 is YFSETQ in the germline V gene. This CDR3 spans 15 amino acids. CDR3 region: CASSLAQGPGETQYF. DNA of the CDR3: TGCGCCAGCAGCTTGGCCCAGGGCCCGGGAGAGACCCAGTACTTC.

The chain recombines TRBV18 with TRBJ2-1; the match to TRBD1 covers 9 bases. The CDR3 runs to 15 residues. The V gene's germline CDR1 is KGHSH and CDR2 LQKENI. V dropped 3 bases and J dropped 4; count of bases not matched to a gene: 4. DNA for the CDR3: TGTGCCAGCTCACCCAGGACAGGGGCTTACAATGAGCAGTTCTTC. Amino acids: CASSPRTGAYNEQFF.

The CDR3 spells CASSLLGLVNDEQYF. CDR3 sequence (DNA): TGTGCCAGCAGCTTACTTGGACTAGTCAACGACGAGCAGTACTTC. The chain is built from TRBV11-2 and TRBJ2-7; TRBD2 aligns across 7 bases. The CDR3 runs 15 residues. The germline V gene encodes CDR1 SGHAT and CDR2 FQNNGV. The V and J ends lost 2 bases and 5 bases, in that order; junction bases with no gene match: 9.

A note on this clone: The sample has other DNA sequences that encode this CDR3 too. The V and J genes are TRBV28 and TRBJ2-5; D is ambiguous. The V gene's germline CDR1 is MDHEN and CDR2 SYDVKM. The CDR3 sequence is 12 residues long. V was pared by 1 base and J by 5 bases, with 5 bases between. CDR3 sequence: CASSLSGETQYF. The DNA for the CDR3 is TGTGCCAGCAGTTTATCCGGGGAGACCCAGTACTTC.

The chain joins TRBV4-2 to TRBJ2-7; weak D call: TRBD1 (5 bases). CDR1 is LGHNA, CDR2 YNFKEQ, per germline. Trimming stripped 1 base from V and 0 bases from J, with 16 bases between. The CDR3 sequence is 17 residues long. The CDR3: CASSQGQGWGNSYEQYF. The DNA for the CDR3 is TGTGCCAGCAGCCAAGGCCAAGGATGGGGCAACTCCTACGAGCAGTACTTC.

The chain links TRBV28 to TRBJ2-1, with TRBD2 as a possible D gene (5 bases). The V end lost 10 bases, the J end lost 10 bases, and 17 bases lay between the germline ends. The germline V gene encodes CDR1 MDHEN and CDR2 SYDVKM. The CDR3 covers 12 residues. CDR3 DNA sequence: TGTGCCACCGCGGGCCCGGAGGACGAGCAGTTCTTC. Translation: CATAGPEDEQFF. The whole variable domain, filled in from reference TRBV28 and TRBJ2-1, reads DVKVTQSSRYLVKRTGEKVFLECVQDMDHENMFWYRQDPGLGLRLIYFSYDVKMKEKGDIPEGYSVSREKKERFSLILESASTNQTSMYLCATAGPEDEQFFGPGTRLTVL.

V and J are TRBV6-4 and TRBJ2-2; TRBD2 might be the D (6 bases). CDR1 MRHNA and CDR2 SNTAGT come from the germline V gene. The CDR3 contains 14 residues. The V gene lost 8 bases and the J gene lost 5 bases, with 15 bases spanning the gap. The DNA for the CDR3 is TGTGCCAGCTCCCCGCAGGAGGGGACCGGGGAGCTGTTTTTT. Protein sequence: CASSPQEGTGELFF.

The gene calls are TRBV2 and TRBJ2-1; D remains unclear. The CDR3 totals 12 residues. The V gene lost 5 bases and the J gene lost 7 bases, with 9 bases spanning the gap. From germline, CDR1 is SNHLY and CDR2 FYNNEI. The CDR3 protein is CASSRPRNEQFF. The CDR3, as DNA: TGTGCCAGCAGTCGGCCTAGAAATGAGCAGTTCTTC. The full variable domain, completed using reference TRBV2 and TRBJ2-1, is EPEVTQTPSHQVTQMGQEVILRCVPISNHLYFYWYRQILGQKVEFLVSFYNNEISEKSEIFDDQFSVERPDGSNFTLKIRSTKLEDSAMYFCASSRPRNEQFFGPGTRLTVL.

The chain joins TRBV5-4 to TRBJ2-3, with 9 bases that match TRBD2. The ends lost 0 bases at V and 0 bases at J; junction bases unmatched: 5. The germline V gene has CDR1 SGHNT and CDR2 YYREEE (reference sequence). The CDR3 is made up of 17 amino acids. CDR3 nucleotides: TGTGCCAGCAGCTTGGCTATCGGGACTAGCAGCACAGATACGCAGTATTTT. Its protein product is CASSLAIGTSSTDTQYF. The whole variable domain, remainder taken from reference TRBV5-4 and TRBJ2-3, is ETGVTQSPTHLIKTRGQQVTLRCSSQSGHNTVSWYQQALGQGPQFIFQYYREEENGRGNFPPRFSGLQFPNYSSELNVNALELDDSALYLCASSLAIGTSSTDTQYFGPGTRLTVL.

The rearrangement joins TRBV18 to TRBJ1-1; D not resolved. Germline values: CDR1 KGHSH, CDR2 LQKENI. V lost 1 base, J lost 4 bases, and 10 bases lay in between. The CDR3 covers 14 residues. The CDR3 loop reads CASSPLPTGTEAFF. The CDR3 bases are TGTGCCAGCTCACCACTCCCAACGGGCACTGAAGCTTTCTTT.

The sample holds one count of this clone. The CDR3 DNA follows: TGTGCCAGCACCCTACTGCAGGGTGTGGGGACTAGCGACTACAATGAGCAGTTCTTC. Its protein is CASTLLQGVGTSDYNEQFF. The rearrangement uses TRBV11-3 and TRBJ2-1; 10 bases are a match to TRBD2. The germline CDR1 and CDR2 sequences are SGHNT and YENEEA. This CDR3 has 19 residues. V was pared by 7 bases and J by 3 bases, with 18 bases of the junction left unmatched.

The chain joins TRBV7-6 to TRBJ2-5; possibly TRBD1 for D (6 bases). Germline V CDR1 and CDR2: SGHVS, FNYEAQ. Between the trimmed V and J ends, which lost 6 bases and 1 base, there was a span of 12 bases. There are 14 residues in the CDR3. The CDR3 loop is CASSNRVIQETQYF. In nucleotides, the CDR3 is TGTGCCAGCAGTAACAGGGTGATCCAAGAGACCCAGTACTTC.